Below are 14 T cell receptor beta chains sequenced from a single sample in a study of regulatory T cells in long-lasting Graves disease. Through Arm-PCR of CDR3 regions and iRepertoire HTBI primers, TCR beta libraries were built. TCRdb independently ran MiXCR on the multiplex PCR reads; one entry per CDR3 protein. The table includes fewer than 350,000 distinct CDR3 sequences, approximately 20% detected once. The time point here: newly diagnosed GD, antithyroid drugs for less than 3 months. RNA from PBMCs was the source of the TCR library. The sequenced sample was peripheral blood mononuclear cells (PBMCs), obtained at new diagnosis, from a patient treated with antithyroid drugs. The receptors stem from a female donor with Graves disease.

This clonotype was counted between two and nine times. V is TRBV19 and J is TRBJ2-7; D not certain. The CDR3 is 13 residues long. V was shortened by 1 base and J by 0 bases, with 4 bases between the two germline ends. Germline V gene data show CDR1 as LNHDA and CDR2 as SQIVND (reference sequence). CDR3: CASSIGDSYEQYF. As DNA, the CDR3 is TGTGCCAGTAGTATAGGGGACTCCTACGAGCAGTACTTC. Variable domain in full (rest from reference TRBV19 and TRBJ2-7): DGGITQSPKYLFRKEGQNVTLSCEQNLNHDAMYWYRQDPGQGLRLIYYSQIVNDFQKGDIAEGYSVSREKKESFPLTVTSAQKNPTAFYLCASSIGDSYEQYFGPGTRLTVT.

This clonotype was counted ten times or more. The chain recombines TRBV28 with TRBJ1-1; no firm D call. V was shortened by 2 bases and J by 0 bases, with 10 bases between the two germline ends. This CDR3 region has 15 residues. The germline V gene has CDR1 MDHEN and CDR2 SYDVKM. CDR3 nucleotides: TGTGCCAGCAGTTTACGCACTCGGGTGAACACTGAAGCTTTCTTT. Its protein is CASSLRTRVNTEAFF.

This clonotype showed up just once. V gene TRBV5-6 combines with J gene TRBJ2-5; tentatively, D is TRBD2 (6 bases). Deletions cut 4 bases from V and 0 bases from J, with 13 bases between. The CDR3 spans 15 residues. Germline V lookup: CDR1 SGHDT, CDR2 YYEEEE. The CDR3 reads CASSQLGGDQETQYF. The CDR3 DNA follows: TGTGCCAGCAGCCAACTCGGCGGGGACCAAGAGACCCAGTACTTC.

The chain is built from TRBV20-1 and TRBJ2-1; 12 bases match TRBD2. The CDR3 has 18 amino acids. Trimming at V came to 6 bases and at J to 9 bases, leaving 21 bases not matched to a gene. Germline V lookup: CDR1 DFQATT, CDR2 SNEGSKA (reference sequence). Here the CDR3 DNA reads TGCAGTGCGGCCGGGGCTAGCGGGAGGGCCGTATACGAAGGTGAGCAGTTCTTC. This translates into CSAAGASGRAVYEGEQFF.

The rearrangement uses TRBV2 and TRBJ1-2; D is perhaps TRBD1 (6 bases). V was cut by 4 bases and J by 6 bases, with 18 bases left in between. Germline-derived CDR1 and CDR2 are SNHLY and FYNNEI. This CDR3 contains 15 residues. Here the CDR3 reads CASSASGTTLHGYTF. CDR3 nucleotide sequence: TGTGCCAGCAGTGCTTCCGGGACAACCCTCCATGGCTACACCTTC.

The rearrangement joins TRBV5-1 to TRBJ2-3; D remains ambiguous. CDR3 size: 17 residues. The V and J ends lost 2 bases and 1 base respectively, with 17 bases between them. CDR1 is SGHRS and CDR2 is YFSETQ in the germline V gene. The CDR3: CASSLVHPGGGTDTQYF. Here the CDR3 DNA reads TGCGCCAGCAGCTTAGTCCACCCGGGTGGGGGCACAGATACGCAGTATTTT.

This clonotype was observed at least ten times. This chain links TRBV19 with TRBJ1-1; D is unresolved. Germline values: CDR1 LNHDA, CDR2 SQIVND (reference sequence). CDR3 length equals 13 residues. Trimming took off 3 bases at V and 1 base at J, with 6 bases between the two ends. DNA for the CDR3: TGTGCCAGTAGTATCATAGAGAACACTGAAGCTTTCTTT. Translated, it gives CASSIIENTEAFF.

This chain uses TRBV12-3 or TRBV12-4 with TRBJ2-1; D call uncertain. The DNA end lines up better with TRBJ2-5; the J call may be wrong. This CDR3 comprises 14 residues. The CDR3 protein is CASRTQASQETQYF. CDR3 nucleotides: TGTGCCAGCAGAACACAAGCCTCTCAAGAGACCCAGTACTTC.

This clonotype was recorded at least ten times. This sequence joins TRBV12-3 or TRBV12-4 and TRBJ2-3; weak D call: TRBD2 (6 bases). V was shortened by 0 bases and J by 0 bases, with 13 bases between the two germline ends. The CDR3 length is 17 residues. The CDR3 spells CASSLALGGASTDTQYF. Written as DNA, the CDR3 is TGTGCCAGCAGTTTAGCGCTAGGAGGGGCCAGCACAGATACGCAGTATTTT.

This clonotype was seen many times. The chain joins TRBV28 to TRBJ2-7; 9 bases match TRBD1. The germline V gene encodes CDR1 MDHEN and CDR2 SYDVKM. This CDR3 comprises 13 residues. V lost 7 bases to trimming and J lost 2 bases; unmatched junction nucleotides: 3. CDR3 sequence (DNA): TGTGCCAGCATCCGGACAGGGGCCTACGAGCAGTACTTC. Its protein product is CASIRTGAYEQYF.

Comments on this clonotype: A single base is all that separates this from a far larger clone, so a read error is likely. Here the CDR3 reads CASRETLAGEDAQYF. The CDR3 nucleotides are TGTGCCAGCAGAGAAACTCTAGCGGGAGAGGATGCGCAGTATTTT. The chain combines TRBV11-3 with TRBJ2-3; 10 nucleotides align to TRBD2. Trimming at V came to 6 bases and at J to 10 bases, leaving 13 bases not matched to a gene. The CDR3 has 15 residues. The germline CDR1 and CDR2 sequences are SGHNT and YENEEA.

This clonotype has ten or more counts. This sequence joins TRBV2 and TRBJ2-2, with D uncertain. The germline V and J ends were trimmed by 2 bases and 6 bases, with 7 bases remaining between them. This CDR3 is built from 13 residues. Germline lookup yields CDR1 SNHLY and CDR2 FYNNEI. The CDR3 nucleotides read TGTGCCAGCAGTGAATTATGGGCCGGGGAGCTGTTTTTT. Its protein product is CASSELWAGELFF.

Only a few counts were recorded for this clonotype. The J gene is TRBJ2-1, the V gene TRBV10-1; 8 bases are shared with TRBD2. V dropped 6 bases and J dropped 9; count of bases not matched to a gene: 10. This CDR3 has 14 amino acids. Looked up from germline, CDR1 is WNHNN and CDR2 is SYGVQD (reference sequence). This CDR3 reads CASSHGLARGEQFF. Here the CDR3 DNA reads TGCGCCAGCAGCCACGGACTAGCTCGGGGTGAGCAGTTCTTC.

This clonotype has a count of ten or more. The V gene is TRBV6-1, the J gene TRBJ1-2; D not certain. This CDR3 contains 11 residues. Trimming pared 6 bases from V and 3 bases from J, leaving 5 bases between. Germline V gene sequence: CDR1 MNHNS, CDR2 SASEGT. CDR3 DNA: TGTGCCAGCAGGGATTACTATGGCTACACCTTC. This sequence encodes CASRDYYGYTF.